The source of this T cell receptor (beta chain) is a study of blood T cell repertoires in COVID-19. Clones were sequenced by immunoSEQ multiplex PCR, and TCRdb holds only the in-frame ones, with some missing. The top ten clones hold about 18% of a sample with 60,000 to 85,000 clones, approximately 80% of them seen once. The germline V gene has CDR1 SGHDT and CDR2 YYEEEE. V shed 4 bases and J shed 6 bases, with 10 bases lying between them. The CDR3 has 13 amino acids. Sequenced input: peripheral blood. The chain has TRBV5-6 and TRBJ2-2; D may be TRBD2 (5 bases). The sequence came from a woman aged 60-70 years with acute or convalescent COVID-19. In DNA, the CDR3 is TGTGCCAGCAGCCCGGTCGGGGCCGGGGAGCTGTTTTTT. Its translation: CASSPVGAGELFF.